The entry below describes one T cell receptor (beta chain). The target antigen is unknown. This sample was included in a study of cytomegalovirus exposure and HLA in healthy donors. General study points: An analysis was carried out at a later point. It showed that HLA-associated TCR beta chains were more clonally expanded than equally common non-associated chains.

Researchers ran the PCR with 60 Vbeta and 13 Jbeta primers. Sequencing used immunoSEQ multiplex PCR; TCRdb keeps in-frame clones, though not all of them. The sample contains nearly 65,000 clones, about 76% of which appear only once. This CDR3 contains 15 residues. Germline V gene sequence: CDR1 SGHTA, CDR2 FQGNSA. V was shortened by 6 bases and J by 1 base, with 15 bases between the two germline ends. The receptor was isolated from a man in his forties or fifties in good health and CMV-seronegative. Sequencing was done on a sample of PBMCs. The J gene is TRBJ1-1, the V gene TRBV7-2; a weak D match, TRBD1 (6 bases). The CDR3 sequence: CASRPFLTGNTEAFF. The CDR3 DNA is TGTGCCAGCAGGCCTTTCCTGACAGGGAACACTGAAGCTTTCTTT.